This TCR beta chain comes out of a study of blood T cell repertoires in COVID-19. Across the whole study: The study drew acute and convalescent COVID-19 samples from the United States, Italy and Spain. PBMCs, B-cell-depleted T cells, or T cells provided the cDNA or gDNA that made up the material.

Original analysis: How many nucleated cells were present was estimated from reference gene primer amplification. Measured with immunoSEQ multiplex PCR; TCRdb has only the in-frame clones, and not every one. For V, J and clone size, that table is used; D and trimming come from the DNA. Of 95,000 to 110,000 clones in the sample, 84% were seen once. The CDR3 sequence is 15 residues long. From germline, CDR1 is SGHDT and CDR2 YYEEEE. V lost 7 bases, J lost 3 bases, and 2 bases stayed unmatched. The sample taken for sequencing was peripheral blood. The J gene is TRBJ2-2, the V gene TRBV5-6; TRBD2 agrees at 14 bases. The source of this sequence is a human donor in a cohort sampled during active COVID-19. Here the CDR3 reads CASRGLAGDTGELFF. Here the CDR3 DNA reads TGTGCCAGCCGGGGACTAGCGGGGGACACCGGGGAGCTGTTTTTT.